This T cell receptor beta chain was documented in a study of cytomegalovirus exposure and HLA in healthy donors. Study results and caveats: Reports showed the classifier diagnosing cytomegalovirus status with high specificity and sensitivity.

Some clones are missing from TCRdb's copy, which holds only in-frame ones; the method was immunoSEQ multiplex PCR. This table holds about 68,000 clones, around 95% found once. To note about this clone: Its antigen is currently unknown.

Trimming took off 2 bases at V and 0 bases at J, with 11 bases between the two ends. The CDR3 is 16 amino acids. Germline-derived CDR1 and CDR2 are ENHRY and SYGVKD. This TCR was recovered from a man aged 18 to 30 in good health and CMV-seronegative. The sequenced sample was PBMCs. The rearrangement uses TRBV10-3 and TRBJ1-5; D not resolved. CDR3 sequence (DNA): TGTGCCATCAGTGAGGGGGAGGTTTATAGCAATCAGCCCCAGCATTTT. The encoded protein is CAISEGEVYSNQPQHF.